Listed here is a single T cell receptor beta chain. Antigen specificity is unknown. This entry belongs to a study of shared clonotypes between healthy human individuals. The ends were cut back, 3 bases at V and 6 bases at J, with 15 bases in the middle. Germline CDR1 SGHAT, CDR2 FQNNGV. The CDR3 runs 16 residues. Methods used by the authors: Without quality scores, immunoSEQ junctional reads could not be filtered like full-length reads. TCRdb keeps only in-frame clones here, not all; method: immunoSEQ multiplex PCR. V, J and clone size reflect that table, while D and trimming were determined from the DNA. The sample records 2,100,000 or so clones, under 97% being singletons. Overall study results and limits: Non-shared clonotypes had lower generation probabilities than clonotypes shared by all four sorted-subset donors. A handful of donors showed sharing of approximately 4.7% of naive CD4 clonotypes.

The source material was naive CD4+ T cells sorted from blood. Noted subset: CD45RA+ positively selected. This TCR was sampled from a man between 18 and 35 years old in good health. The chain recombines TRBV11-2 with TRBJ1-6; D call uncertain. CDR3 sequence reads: CASSFGDRQFNSPLHF. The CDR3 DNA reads TGTGCCAGCAGCTTCGGGGATCGGCAATTTAATTCACCCCTCCACTTT.